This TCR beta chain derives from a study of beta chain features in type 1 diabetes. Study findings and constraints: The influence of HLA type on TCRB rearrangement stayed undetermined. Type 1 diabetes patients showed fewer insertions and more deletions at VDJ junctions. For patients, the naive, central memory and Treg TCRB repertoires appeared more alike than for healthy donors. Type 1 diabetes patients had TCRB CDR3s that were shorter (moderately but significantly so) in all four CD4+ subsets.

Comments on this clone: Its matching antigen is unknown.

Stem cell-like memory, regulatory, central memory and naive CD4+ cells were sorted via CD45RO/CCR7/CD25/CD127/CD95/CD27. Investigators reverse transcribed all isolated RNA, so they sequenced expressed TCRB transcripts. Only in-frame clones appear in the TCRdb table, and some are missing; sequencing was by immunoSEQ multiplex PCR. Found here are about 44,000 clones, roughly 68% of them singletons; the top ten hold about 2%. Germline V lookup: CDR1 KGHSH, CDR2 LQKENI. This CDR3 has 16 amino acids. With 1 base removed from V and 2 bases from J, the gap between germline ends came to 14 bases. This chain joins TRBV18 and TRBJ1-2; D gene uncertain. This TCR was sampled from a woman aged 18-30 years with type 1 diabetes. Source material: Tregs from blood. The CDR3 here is CASSPRSLVPNYGYTF. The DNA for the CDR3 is TGTGCCAGCTCACCACGGAGCCTCGTCCCCAACTATGGCTACACCTTC.